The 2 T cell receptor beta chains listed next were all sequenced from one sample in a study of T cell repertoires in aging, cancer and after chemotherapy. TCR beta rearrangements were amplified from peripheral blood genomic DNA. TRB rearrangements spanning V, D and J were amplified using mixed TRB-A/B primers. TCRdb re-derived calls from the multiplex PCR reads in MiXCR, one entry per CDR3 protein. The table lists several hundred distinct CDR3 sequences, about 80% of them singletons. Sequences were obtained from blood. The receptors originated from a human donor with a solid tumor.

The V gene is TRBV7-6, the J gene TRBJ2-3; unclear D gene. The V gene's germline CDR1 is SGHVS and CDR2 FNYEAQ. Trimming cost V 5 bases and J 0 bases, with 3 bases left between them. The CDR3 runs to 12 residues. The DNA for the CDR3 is TGTGCCAGCAGCGATAGCACAGATACGCAGTATTTT. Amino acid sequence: CASSDSTDTQYF.

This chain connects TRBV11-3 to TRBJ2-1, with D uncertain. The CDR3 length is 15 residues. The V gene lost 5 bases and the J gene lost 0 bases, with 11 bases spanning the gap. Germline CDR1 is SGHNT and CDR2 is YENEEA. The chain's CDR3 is CASSPWASSYNEQFF. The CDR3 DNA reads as TGTGCCAGCAGCCCTTGGGCTAGCTCCTACAATGAGCAGTTCTTC.